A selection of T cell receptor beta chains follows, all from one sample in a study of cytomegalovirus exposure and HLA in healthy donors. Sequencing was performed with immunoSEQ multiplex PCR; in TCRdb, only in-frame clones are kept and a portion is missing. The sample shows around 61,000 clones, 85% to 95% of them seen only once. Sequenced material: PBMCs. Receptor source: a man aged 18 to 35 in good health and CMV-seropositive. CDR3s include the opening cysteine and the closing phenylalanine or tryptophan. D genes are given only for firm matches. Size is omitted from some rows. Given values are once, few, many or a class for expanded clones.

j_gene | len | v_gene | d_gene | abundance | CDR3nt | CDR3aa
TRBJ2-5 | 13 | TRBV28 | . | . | TGTGCCAGCAGTTTACCGGACAAAGAGACCCAGTACTTC | CASSLPDKETQYF
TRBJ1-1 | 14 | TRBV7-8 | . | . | TGTGCCAGCAGCTTCCGGTCAAGGGGCACTGAAGCTTTCTTT | CASSFRSRGTEAFF
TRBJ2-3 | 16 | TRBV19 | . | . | TGTGCCAGTAGTCCTCATGCCACCAGTAGCACAGATACGCAGTATTTT | CASSPHATSSTDTQYF
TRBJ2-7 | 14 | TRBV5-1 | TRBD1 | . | TGCGCCAGCAGCTTGGGTCAGGGGGCCTTTGAGCAGTACTTC | CASSLGQGAFEQYF
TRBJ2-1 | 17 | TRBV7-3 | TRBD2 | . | TGTGCCAGCAGCTTAACTTCGGCTAGCGGGAGCGGAGATGAGCAGTTCTTC | CASSLTSASGSGDEQFF
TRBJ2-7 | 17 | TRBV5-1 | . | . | TGCGCCAGCAGCCCCGACCGGGGTAGCGGAACTCCCTACGAGCAGTACTTC | CASSPDRGSGTPYEQYF
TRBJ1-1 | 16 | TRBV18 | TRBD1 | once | TGTGCCAGCTCACCAGGTACAGGGGGCTCATCCACTGAAGCTTTCTTT | CASSPGTGGSSTEAFF
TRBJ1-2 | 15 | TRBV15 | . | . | TGTGCCACCAGCAGAGATGAGCGAGTGGACTATGGCTACACCTTC | CATSRDERVDYGYTF
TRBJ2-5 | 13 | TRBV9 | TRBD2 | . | TGTGCCAGCAGCGTAGGGGGGGGACAGACCCAGTACTTC | CASSVGGGQTQYF
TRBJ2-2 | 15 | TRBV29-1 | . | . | TGCAGCGTTCCCCGGGGGTCTAGCCCCACCGGGGAGCTGTTTTTT | CSVPRGSSPTGELFF
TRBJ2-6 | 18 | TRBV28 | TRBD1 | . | TGTGCCAGCAGAGGGGGACAGGGGGCGCGTTCTGGGGCCAACGTCCTGACTTTC | CASRGGQGARSGANVLTF
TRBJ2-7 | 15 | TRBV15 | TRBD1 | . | TGTGCCACCAGCAGAGAGACAGGGTCAACCTACGAGCAGTACTTC | CATSRETGSTYEQYF
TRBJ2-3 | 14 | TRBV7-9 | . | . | TGTGCCAGCAGCTTAGAGGGGTGGGCAGATACGCAGTATTTT | CASSLEGWADTQYF
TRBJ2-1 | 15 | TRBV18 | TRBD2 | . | TGTGCCAGCTCACCACCGAGCACGGGGGGCAATGAGCAGTTCTTC | CASSPPSTGGNEQFF
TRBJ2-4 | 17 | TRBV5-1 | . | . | TGCGCCAGCAGCTTGGTGGAGGGGGCGGTGGTCAAAAACATTCAGTACTTC | CASSLVEGAVVKNIQYF
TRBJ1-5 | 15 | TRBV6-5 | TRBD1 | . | TGTGCCAGCAGTTACGGGGGGACAGGGAATCAGCCCCAGCATTTT | CASSYGGTGNQPQHF
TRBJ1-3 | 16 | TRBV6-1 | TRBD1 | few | TGTGCCAGCAGTGAAGATACCGGGACAGCAGGAAACACCATATATTTT | CASSEDTGTAGNTIYF
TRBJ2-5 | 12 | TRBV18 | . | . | TGTGCCAGCTCACTTCTAGAAGAGACCCAGTACTTC | CASSLLEETQYF
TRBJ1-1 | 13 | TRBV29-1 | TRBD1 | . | TGCAGCGTTTTGGACAGGGAGAACACTGAAGCTTTCTTT | CSVLDRENTEAFF
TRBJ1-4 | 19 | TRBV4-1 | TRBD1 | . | TGCGCCAGCAGCCAAGATCCCCGGGACAGCTCTGCAACTAATGAAAAACTGTTTTTT | CASSQDPRDSSATNEKLFF
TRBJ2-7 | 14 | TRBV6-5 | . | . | TGTGCCAGCAGTTACTCGGGCTCATACTACGAGCAGTACTTC | CASSYSGSYYEQYF
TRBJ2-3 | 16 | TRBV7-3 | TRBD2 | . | TGTGCCAGCAGCGTAGGGACTAGCAGAAACACAGATACGCAGTATTTT | CASSVGTSRNTDTQYF
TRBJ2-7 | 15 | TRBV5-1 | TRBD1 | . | TGCGCCAGCAGCTTGGCCAGACAGGGAGCCTACGAGCAGTACTTC | CASSLARQGAYEQYF
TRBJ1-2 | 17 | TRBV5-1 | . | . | TGCGCCAGCAGCCCTACGCCCGAACAGGGAGCTAACTATGGCTACACCTTC | CASSPTPEQGANYGYTF
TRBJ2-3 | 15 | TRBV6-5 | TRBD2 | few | TGTGCCAGCAGACAGGGGACTAGCGACACAGATACGCAGTATTTT | CASRQGTSDTDTQYF
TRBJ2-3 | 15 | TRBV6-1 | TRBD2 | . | TGTGCCAGCAGTTCCGGGACTAGCGGGAGTAATACGCAGTATTTT | CASSSGTSGSNTQYF
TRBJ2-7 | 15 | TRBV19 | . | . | TGTGCCAGTAGAAACCGGGACACCAGCTCCTACGAGCAGTACTTC | CASRNRDTSSYEQYF
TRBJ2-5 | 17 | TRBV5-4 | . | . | TGTGCCAGCAGCTTGGAGCGACATAGGGGCGCCGGGGAGACCCAGTACTTC | CASSLERHRGAGETQYF
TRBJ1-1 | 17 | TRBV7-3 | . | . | TGTGCCAGCAGCTTATGGAATTTCGGACAGATGAACACTGAAGCTTTCTTT | CASSLWNFGQMNTEAFF
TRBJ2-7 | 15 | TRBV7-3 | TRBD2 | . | TGTGCCAGCAGCTTCTCGGCGGGAGAATCCTACGAGCAGTACTTC | CASSFSAGESYEQYF
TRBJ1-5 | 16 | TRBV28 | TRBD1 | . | TGTGCCAGCAGTTTTACGGGACAGGGGATCAATCAGCCCCAGCATTTT | CASSFTGQGINQPQHF
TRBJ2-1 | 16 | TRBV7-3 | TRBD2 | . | TGTGCCAGCAGCCAGGGACTAGCGGCGAACTACAATGAGCAGTTCTTC | CASSQGLAANYNEQFF
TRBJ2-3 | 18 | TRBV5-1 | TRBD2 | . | TGCGCCAGCAGCTTGGCTCGGTCTAGCGGAAGCAGGGTAGATACGCAGTATTTT | CASSLARSSGSRVDTQYF
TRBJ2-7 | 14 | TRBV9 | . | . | TGTGCCAGCAGCATAACGGGGAGCTCCTACGAGCAGTACTTC | CASSITGSSYEQYF
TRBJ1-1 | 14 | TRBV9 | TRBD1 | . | TGTGCCAGCAGCGTTGGTCAGGGGGCCACTGAAGCTTTCTTT | CASSVGQGATEAFF
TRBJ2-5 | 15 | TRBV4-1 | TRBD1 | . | TGCGCCAGCAGCCAGGGAGAGGGGGCCAGGGAGACCCAGTACTTC | CASSQGEGARETQYF